One sample yielded the 25 T cell receptor beta chains listed below, sequenced in a study of cytomegalovirus exposure and HLA in healthy donors (dated 2017 in TCRdb). Library creation used the immunoSEQ multiplex PCR assay. The multiplex PCR relied on a mix of 60 forward primers for TCR Vbeta segments and 13 reverse primers for TCR Jbeta segments. Here the immuneACCESS table is served through TCRdb, limited to in-frame sequences with V and J called. Missing clones are a known gap in these copies; in checked studies unresolved V genes cover under half, and the rest lacks a known reason. This sample holds more than 110,000 clones; about 75% were observed only once. The top ten clonotypes cover around 3.6% of the sample. The specimen was PBMCs. These receptors were collected from a man between 18 and 29 years old in good health and CMV-seronegative.

This clone was counted a few times. The genes are TRBV14 and TRBJ1-2; the match to TRBD1 covers 8 bases. The CDR3 is made up of 17 amino acids. The germline gives CDR1 SGHDN, CDR2 FVKESK. The trim removed 1 base at V and 3 bases at J, leaving 10 bases unmatched. CDR3 in DNA: TGTGCCAGCAGCCAAGGATTTCAGGGGGCGCGGTACTATGGCTACACCTTC. Its protein is CASSQGFQGARYYGYTF.

The chain joins TRBV19 to TRBJ1-2, with D possibly TRBD1 on 5 matching bases. Deletions cut 5 bases from V and 5 bases from J, with 12 bases between. Germline loops: CDR1 LNHDA, CDR2 SQIVND (reference sequence). This CDR3 is built from 13 residues. The CDR3 loop reads CASSSRGIYGYTF. The CDR3 DNA reads TGTGCCAGTAGTTCTCGGGGGATTTATGGCTACACCTTC.

This clone was picked up many times. This rearrangement joins TRBV4-1 to TRBJ1-2; no clear D. Germline V CDR1 and CDR2: MGHRA, YSYEKL. The CDR3 extends over 13 amino acids. Trimming left V 4 bases short and J 2 bases short, with 8 bases between. CDR3 bases: TGCGCCAGCAGCCCAGGACTGAACTATGGCTACACCTTC. Translation gives CASSPGLNYGYTF.

The table lists this clone with a few counts. The chain joins TRBV9 to TRBJ1-4, with TRBD1 identical over 11 bases. Germline CDR1 SGDLS, CDR2 YYNGEE. The V segment lost 7 bases and the J segment 0 bases; nucleotides outside the gene matches: 5. The CDR3 sequence is 16 residues long. The CDR3 loop is CASSPGQGATNEKLFF. The CDR3 DNA is TGTGCCAGCTCGCCGGGACAGGGGGCAACTAATGAAAAACTGTTTTTT.

The rearrangement joins TRBV14 to TRBJ1-2, with D maybe TRBD1 (5 bases). The germline V gene encodes CDR1 SGHDN and CDR2 FVKESK. CDR3 length: 14 amino acids. With 0 bases removed from V and 5 bases from J, the gap between germline ends came to 10 bases. The CDR3 loop reads CASSQDRQIYGYTF. DNA for the CDR3: TGTGCCAGCAGCCAAGATAGACAGATATATGGCTACACCTTC.

The CDR3 DNA is TGTGCCACCAGGTCCGGACTACCGGCGGGAACGTTAGATACGCAGTATTTT. Protein: CATRSGLPAGTLDTQYF. The chain links TRBV5-4 to TRBJ2-3; possible D gene TRBD2, 6 bases. CDR3 length: 17 amino acids. Trimming removed 9 bases from V and 5 bases from J, with 28 bases in between. CDR1 and CDR2 from the germline V gene are SGHNT and YYREEE (reference sequence).

This rearrangement joins TRBV7-7 to TRBJ2-1; 9 nucleotides line up with TRBD1. J gave up 2 bases and V 3 bases, and 2 bases lay outside the gene matches. Germline-derived CDR1 and CDR2 are SSHAT and FNYEAQ (reference sequence). The CDR3 is made up of 15 amino acids. The CDR3 nucleotides are TGTGCCAGCAGCTTGGACAGGGGAACCTACAATGAGCAGTTCTTC. This gives the protein CASSLDRGTYNEQFF.

In its sample, this clone was seen a few times. The rearrangement joins TRBV6-5 to TRBJ1-4; no clear D. Between the trimmed V and J ends, which lost 7 bases and 8 bases, there was a span of 14 bases. The CDR3 has 13 amino acids. CDR1 is MNHEY and CDR2 is SVGAGI in the germline V gene. The CDR3 region is CASTAAGGEKLFF. The CDR3 nucleotides are TGTGCCAGCACCGCGGCTGGTGGAGAAAAACTGTTTTTT.

The chain combines TRBV7-2 with TRBJ1-5; 8 nucleotides agree with TRBD1. J gave up 9 bases and V 2 bases, and 9 bases lay outside the gene matches. This CDR3 contains 15 residues. Germline V lookup: CDR1 SGHTA, CDR2 FQGNSA. The CDR3 protein is CASSLQPGQVLPQHF. CDR3 sequence (DNA): TGTGCCAGCAGCTTACAACCGGGACAGGTGCTGCCCCAGCATTTT.

The V gene is TRBV4-1, the J gene TRBJ2-3; D ambiguous. With 1 base removed from V and 0 bases from J, the gap between germline ends came to 11 bases. The germline V gene has CDR1 MGHRA and CDR2 YSYEKL. The CDR3 sequence is 16 residues long. The CDR3 protein is CASSQVPVPSTDTQYF. DNA for the CDR3: TGCGCCAGCAGCCAAGTTCCAGTTCCGAGCACAGATACGCAGTATTTT.

This sequence joins TRBV14 and TRBJ1-1; 8 bases agree with TRBD1. Trimming at V came to 4 bases and at J to 6 bases, leaving 10 bases not matched to a gene. The germline gives CDR1 SGHDN, CDR2 FVKESK. There are 15 residues in the CDR3. CDR3 region: CASSRIPGQAPEAFF. The CDR3 DNA reads as TGTGCCAGCAGCCGGATACCGGGACAGGCGCCTGAAGCTTTCTTT.

This clone was seen only a few times. V gene TRBV27 combines with J gene TRBJ1-5; a possible D gene is TRBD1 (5 bases). The germline V gene encodes CDR1 MNHEY and CDR2 SMNVEV (reference sequence). Trimming cost V 2 bases and J 0 bases, with 8 bases left between them. The CDR3 is 15 residues long. CDR3 in DNA: TGTGCCAGCAGTTTAAGGGGTTATAGCAATCAGCCCCAGCATTTT. It is translated as CASSLRGYSNQPQHF.

The J gene is TRBJ1-2, the V gene TRBV6-1; 8 bases agree with TRBD1. This CDR3 spans 15 amino acids. Germline V gene sequence: CDR1 MNHNS, CDR2 SASEGT. V was pared by 5 bases and J by 2 bases, with 7 bases of the junction left unmatched. CDR3 sequence (DNA): TGTGCCAGCAGTTCCTGGACAGGGACGAACTATGGCTACACCTTC. Residues: CASSSWTGTNYGYTF.

This clone was seen once. The V gene is TRBV10-1, the J gene TRBJ2-7; perhaps TRBD1 as D (6 bases). The CDR3 is 14 residues long. From germline, CDR1 is WNHNN and CDR2 SYGVQD (reference sequence). V was shortened by 1 base and J by 3 bases, with 10 bases between the two germline ends. The CDR3 loop is CASSEFRGNYEQYF. DNA for the CDR3: TGCGCCAGCAGTGAGTTCAGGGGAAACTACGAGCAGTACTTC.

This chain joins TRBV5-1 and TRBJ1-3, with 9 bases lining up with TRBD1. This CDR3 has 15 amino acids. Germline V gene lookup returns CDR1 SGHRS and CDR2 YFSETQ. Trimming removed 3 bases from V and 3 bases from J; junction bases left unmatched: 4. CDR3 in amino acids: CASSSQGAIGNTIYF. The CDR3 DNA reads as TGCGCCAGCAGCTCACAGGGGGCGATTGGAAACACCATATATTTT.

This clone has a handful of counts. The chain has TRBV2 and TRBJ1-1; D is undetermined. V dropped 7 bases and J dropped 7 bases, with 13 bases sitting between them. The CDR3 spans 12 residues. Germline V lookup: CDR1 SNHLY, CDR2 FYNNEI. CDR3 sequence reads: CASTREVNEAFF. In DNA, the CDR3 is TGTGCCAGCACTAGGGAGGTGAATGAAGCTTTCTTT.

The chain couples TRBV5-6 to TRBJ1-2, with unresolved D. The CDR3 covers 12 residues. V lost 4 bases and J 3 bases, leaving 7 bases between the germline ends. Germline assignment: CDR1 SGHDT and CDR2 YYEEEE. Here the CDR3 DNA reads TGTGCCAGCAGCCTTACTTACTATGGCTACACCTTC. Translated: CASSLTYYGYTF.

Only one count was recorded for this clone. In DNA, the CDR3 is TGTGCCAGCAGCTTAACTGGAGCTAGCCGTTCTAGCACAGATACGCAGTATTTT. Protein: CASSLTGASRSSTDTQYF. V gene TRBV7-3 combines with J gene TRBJ2-3; D possibly corresponds to TRBD2 (5 bases). This CDR3 is built from 18 residues. The germline V and J ends were trimmed by 0 bases and 0 bases, with 16 bases remaining between them. Per germline, CDR1 SGHTA and CDR2 FQGTGA.

V gene TRBV9 combines with J gene TRBJ2-5; 7 positions agree with TRBD2. This CDR3 region has 18 residues. Trimming at V came to 0 bases and at J to 0 bases, leaving 11 bases not matched to a gene. Germline V lookup: CDR1 SGDLS, CDR2 YYNGEE. CDR3 sequence reads: CASSVEVAGSGNQETQYF. Written as DNA, the CDR3 is TGTGCCAGCAGCGTAGAGGTAGCGGGTTCAGGAAACCAAGAGACCCAGTACTTC.

This chain connects TRBV27 to TRBJ1-1; the D is unclear. The CDR3 is 13 amino acids. Trimming shortened V by 4 bases and J by 0 bases, and 6 bases separated the two germline ends. Germline values: CDR1 MNHEY, CDR2 SMNVEV (reference sequence). The CDR3 spells CASSSGMNTEAFF. The CDR3 bases are TGTGCCAGCAGTTCCGGGATGAACACTGAAGCTTTCTTT.

The chain combines TRBV19 with TRBJ1-2; tentative D call: TRBD1 (5 bases). The V end lost 3 bases, the J end lost 6 bases, and 14 bases lay between the germline ends. This CDR3 has 14 amino acids. Germline V gene lookup returns CDR1 LNHDA and CDR2 SQIVND (reference sequence). CDR3 DNA: TGTGCCAGTAGTATGGGGGGACTAACGGATGGCTACACCTTC. Translating gives CASSMGGLTDGYTF.

This rearrangement joins TRBV9 to TRBJ1-2; D call uncertain. Trimming took 0 bases from V and 7 from J, leaving 16 bases between them. Germline V gene sequence: CDR1 SGDLS, CDR2 YYNGEE. The CDR3 is 15 amino acids. CDR3 region: CASSVAIEEEAGYTF. As DNA, the CDR3 is TGTGCCAGCAGCGTAGCAATCGAGGAGGAGGCTGGCTACACCTTC.

The chain has TRBV6-5 and TRBJ2-3; 10 bases are shared with TRBD2. The CDR3 covers 14 residues. Germline V gene data show CDR1 as MNHEY and CDR2 as SVGAGI. The V gene end was trimmed by 9 bases and the J gene end by 4 bases; junction bases not matched to a gene: 7. CDR3 nucleotides: TGTGCCAGTAAAGCGGGGGGGTCGTCAGATACGCAGTATTTT. Protein sequence: CASKAGGSSDTQYF.

This rearrangement joins TRBV7-7 to TRBJ1-4, with 7 nucleotides matching TRBD1. Germline V gives CDR1 SSHAT, CDR2 FNYEAQ (reference sequence). The length of the CDR3 is 15 residues. V trimming: 5 bases; J trimming: 6 bases; junction bases outside the gene matches: 9. For the CDR3, the DNA is TGTGCCAGCAGCCCGGGGACAGCCAGTTATGAAAAACTGTTTTTT. The encoded protein is CASSPGTASYEKLFF.

The V call is TRBV27, the J call TRBJ2-5; a possible D gene is TRBD2 (6 bases). V lost 7 bases, J lost 2 bases, and 11 bases lay in between. The CDR3 has 13 residues. CDR1 MNHEY and CDR2 SMNVEV come from the germline V gene (reference sequence). CDR3 in amino acids: CASKRAGQETQYF. The CDR3 DNA reads as TGTGCCAGCAAGAGGGCGGGGCAAGAGACCCAGTACTTC.